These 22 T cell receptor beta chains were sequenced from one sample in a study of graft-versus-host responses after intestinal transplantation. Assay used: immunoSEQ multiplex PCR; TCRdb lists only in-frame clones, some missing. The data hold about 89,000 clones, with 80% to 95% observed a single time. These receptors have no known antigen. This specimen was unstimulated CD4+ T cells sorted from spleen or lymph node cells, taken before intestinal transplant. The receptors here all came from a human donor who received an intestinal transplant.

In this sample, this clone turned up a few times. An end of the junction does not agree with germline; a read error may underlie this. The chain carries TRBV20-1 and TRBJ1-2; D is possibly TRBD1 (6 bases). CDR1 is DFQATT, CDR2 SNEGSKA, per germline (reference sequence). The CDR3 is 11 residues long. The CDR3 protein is CSAGTRLVYTF. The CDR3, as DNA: TGTAGCGCCGGGACACGCCTTGTCTACACCTTC.

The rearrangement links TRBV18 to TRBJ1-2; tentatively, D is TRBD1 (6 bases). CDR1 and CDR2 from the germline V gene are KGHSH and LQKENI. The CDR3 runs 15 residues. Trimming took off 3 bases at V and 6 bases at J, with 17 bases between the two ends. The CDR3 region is CASSPARGGIDGYTF. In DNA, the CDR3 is TGTGCCAGCTCACCGGCCAGGGGAGGGATCGATGGCTACACCTTC.

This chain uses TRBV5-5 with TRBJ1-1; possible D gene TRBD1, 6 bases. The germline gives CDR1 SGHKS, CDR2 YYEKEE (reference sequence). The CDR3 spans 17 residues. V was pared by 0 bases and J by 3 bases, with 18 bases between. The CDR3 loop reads CASSLVGRRQVYTEAFF. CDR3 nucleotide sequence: TGTGCCAGCAGCTTGGTTGGGAGGAGACAGGTGTACACTGAAGCTTTCTTT.

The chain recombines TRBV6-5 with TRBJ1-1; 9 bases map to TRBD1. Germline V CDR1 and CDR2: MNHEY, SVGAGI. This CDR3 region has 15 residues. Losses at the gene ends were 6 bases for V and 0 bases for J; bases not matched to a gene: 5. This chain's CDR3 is CASSKWTGVNTEAFF. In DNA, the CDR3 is TGTGCCAGCAGCAAATGGACAGGGGTGAACACTGAAGCTTTCTTT.

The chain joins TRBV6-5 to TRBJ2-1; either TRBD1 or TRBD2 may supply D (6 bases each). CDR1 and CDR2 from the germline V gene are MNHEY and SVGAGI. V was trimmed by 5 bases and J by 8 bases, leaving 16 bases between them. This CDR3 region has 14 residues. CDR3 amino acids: CASSRGDSDYEQFF. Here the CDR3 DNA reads TGTGCCAGCAGTAGGGGGGACTCTGATTATGAGCAGTTCTTC.

CDR3 region: CASSLSGLEVPFYEQYF. The CDR3 nucleotides read TGTGCCAGCAGTTTATCGGGACTAGAGGTTCCATTCTACGAGCAGTACTTC. J is TRBJ2-7 and V is TRBV27, with 8 bases matching TRBD2. The CDR3 runs 17 residues. Germline CDR1 and CDR2: MNHEY and SMNVEV (reference sequence). V lost 0 bases to trimming and J lost 3 bases; unmatched junction nucleotides: 10.

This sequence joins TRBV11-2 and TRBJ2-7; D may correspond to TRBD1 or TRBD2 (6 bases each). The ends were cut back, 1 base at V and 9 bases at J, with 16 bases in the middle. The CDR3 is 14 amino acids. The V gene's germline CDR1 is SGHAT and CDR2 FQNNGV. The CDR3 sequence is CASSLVGGGTLQYF. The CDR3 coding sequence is TGTGCCAGCAGCTTAGTCGGAGGGGGAACCCTGCAGTACTTC.

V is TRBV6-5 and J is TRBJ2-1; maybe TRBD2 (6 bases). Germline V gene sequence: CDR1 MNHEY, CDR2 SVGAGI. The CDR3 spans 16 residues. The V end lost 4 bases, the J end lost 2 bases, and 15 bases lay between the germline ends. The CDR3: CASSSQVTGAYNEQFF. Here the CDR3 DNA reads TGTGCCAGCAGTTCCCAGGTGACGGGAGCCTACAATGAGCAGTTCTTC.

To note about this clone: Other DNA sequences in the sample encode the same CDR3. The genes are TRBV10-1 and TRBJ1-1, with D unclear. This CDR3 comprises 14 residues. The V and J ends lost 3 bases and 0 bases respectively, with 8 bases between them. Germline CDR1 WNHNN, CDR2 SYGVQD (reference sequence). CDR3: CASSESGLNTEAFF. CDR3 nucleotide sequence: TGCGCCAGCAGTGAATCGGGGTTGAACACTGAAGCTTTCTTT.

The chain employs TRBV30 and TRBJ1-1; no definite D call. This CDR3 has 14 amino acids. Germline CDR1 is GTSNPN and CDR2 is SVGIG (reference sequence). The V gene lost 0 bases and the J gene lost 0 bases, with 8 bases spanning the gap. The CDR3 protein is CAWSVWEMNTEAFF. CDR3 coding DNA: TGTGCCTGGAGTGTATGGGAAATGAACACTGAAGCTTTCTTT.

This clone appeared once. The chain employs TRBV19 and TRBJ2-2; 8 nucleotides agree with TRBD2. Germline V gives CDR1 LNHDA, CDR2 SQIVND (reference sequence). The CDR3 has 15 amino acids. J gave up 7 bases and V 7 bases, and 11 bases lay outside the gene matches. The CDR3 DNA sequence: TGTGCCAGTACCCTTGGGACTAGACGGGGCGGGGAGCTGTTTTTT. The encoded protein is CASTLGTRRGGELFF. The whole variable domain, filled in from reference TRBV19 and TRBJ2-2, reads DGGITQSPKYLFRKEGQNVTLSCEQNLNHDAMYWYRQDPGQGLRLIYYSQIVNDFQKGDIAEGYSVSREKKESFPLTVTSAQKNPTAFYLCASTLGTRRGGELFFGEGSRLTVL.

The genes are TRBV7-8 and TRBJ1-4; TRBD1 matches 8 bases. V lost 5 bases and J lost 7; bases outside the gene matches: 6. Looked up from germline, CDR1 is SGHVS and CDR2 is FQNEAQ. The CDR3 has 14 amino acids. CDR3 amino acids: CASSRGQGTEKLFF. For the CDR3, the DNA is TGTGCCAGCAGCCGAGGACAGGGTACTGAAAAACTGTTTTTT. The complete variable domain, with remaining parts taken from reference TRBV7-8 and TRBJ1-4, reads GAGVSQSPRYKVAKRGQDVALRCDPISGHVSLFWYQQALGQGPEFLTYFQNEAQLDKSGLPSDRFFAERPEGSVSTLKIQRTQQEDSAVYLCASSRGQGTEKLFFGSGTQLSVL.

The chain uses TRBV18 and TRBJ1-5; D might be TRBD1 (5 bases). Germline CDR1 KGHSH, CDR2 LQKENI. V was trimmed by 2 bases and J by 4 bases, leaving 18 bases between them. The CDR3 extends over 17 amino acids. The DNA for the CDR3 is TGTGCCAGCTCACCAAGAGCGACAGTGACCAAAAATCAGCCCCAGCATTTT. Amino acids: CASSPRATVTKNQPQHF.

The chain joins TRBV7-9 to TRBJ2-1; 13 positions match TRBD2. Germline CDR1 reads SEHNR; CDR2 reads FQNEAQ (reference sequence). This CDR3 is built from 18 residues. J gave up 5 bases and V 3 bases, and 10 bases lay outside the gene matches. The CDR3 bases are TGTGCCAGCAGCTTTTTTTGGACTAGCGGGAGTGGCCACAATGAGCAGTTCTTC. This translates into CASSFFWTSGSGHNEQFF.

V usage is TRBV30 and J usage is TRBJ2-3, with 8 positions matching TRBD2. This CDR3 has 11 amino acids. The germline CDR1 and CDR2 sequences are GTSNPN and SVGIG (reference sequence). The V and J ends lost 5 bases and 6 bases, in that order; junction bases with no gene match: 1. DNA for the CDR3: TGTGCCTGGCGCGGGAGGGATACGCAGTATTTT. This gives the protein CAWRGRDTQYF.

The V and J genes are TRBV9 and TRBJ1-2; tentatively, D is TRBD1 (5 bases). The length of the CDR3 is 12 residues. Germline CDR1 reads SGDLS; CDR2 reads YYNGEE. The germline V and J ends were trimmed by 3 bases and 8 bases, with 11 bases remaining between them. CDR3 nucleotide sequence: TGTGCCAGCAGCGGTCCAGGGCCCGGCTACACCTTC. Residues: CASSGPGPGYTF.

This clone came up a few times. The CDR3 bases are TGTGCCAGCAGCTCCCAAGGCGGGAGAAGGGATGAGCAGTTCTTC. It yields the protein CASSSQGGRRDEQFF. The chain links TRBV7-9 to TRBJ2-1; TRBD2 matches 7 bases. Germline CDR1 reads SEHNR; CDR2 reads FQNEAQ (reference sequence). After removal of 4 bases from V and 8 bases from J, the junction contained 11 bases not matched to a gene. The CDR3 covers 15 residues.

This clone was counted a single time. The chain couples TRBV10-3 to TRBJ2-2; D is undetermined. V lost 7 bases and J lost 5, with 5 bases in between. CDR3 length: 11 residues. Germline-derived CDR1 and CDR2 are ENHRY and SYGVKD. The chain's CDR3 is CAIKNTGELFF. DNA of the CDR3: TGTGCCATCAAAAATACCGGGGAGCTGTTTTTT.

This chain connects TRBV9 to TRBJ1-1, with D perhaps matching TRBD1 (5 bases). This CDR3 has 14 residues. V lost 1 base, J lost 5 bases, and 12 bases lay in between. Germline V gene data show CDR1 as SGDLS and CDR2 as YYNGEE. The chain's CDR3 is CASSVTPEGTEAFF. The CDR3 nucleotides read TGTGCCAGCAGCGTAACGCCAGAGGGGACTGAAGCTTTCTTT.

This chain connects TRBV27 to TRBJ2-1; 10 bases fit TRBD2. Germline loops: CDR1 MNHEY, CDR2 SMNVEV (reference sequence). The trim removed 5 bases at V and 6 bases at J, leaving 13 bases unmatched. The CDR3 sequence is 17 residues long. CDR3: CASSLRAGGPTANEQFF. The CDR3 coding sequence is TGTGCCAGCAGTCTGAGAGCGGGAGGGCCTACCGCCAATGAGCAGTTCTTC.

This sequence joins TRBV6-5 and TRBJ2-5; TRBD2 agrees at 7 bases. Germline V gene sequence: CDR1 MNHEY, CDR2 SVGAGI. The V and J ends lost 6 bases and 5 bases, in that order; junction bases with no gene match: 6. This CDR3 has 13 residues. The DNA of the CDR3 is TGTGCCAGCAGGGCGGGAGATGGCGAGACCCAGTACTTC. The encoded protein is CASRAGDGETQYF.

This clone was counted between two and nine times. The CDR3 DNA follows: TGTGCCAGCAGCCTTTGGGGGGGGCTGGATGGCTACACCTTC. Protein sequence: CASSLWGGLDGYTF. This chain uses TRBV7-9 with TRBJ1-2; tentative D call: TRBD1 (6 bases). Trimming pared 5 bases from V and 6 bases from J, leaving 16 bases between. Germline V gene sequence: CDR1 SEHNR, CDR2 FQNEAQ (reference sequence). The CDR3 spans 14 residues.